The clone carrying this T cell receptor (beta chain) was counted a few times. Its antigen is unknown. The data were obtained in a study of regulatory T cells in long-lasting Graves disease. Stated time point: persistent/refractory GD, antithyroid drugs over 5 years with positive TRAb. The authors made the TCR library using RNA they extracted from PBMCs. Study results and limitations: Relative to new patients (around 1,000), persistent patients exhibited greater sharing of public clonotypes (approximately 2,700).

Assembly of TCR beta libraries relied on iRepertoire HTBI primers together with Arm-PCR of CDR3 regions. TCRdb re-analysed the multiplex PCR reads in MiXCR, keeping a single row per CDR3 protein. The top ten clones hold approximately 25% of a sample with a few hundred thousand distinct CDR3 sequences, 23% of them seen once. Germline V CDR1 and CDR2: LGHDT, YNNKEL (reference sequence). After removal of 0 bases from V and 6 bases from J, the junction contained 8 bases not matched to a gene. The CDR3 sequence is 16 residues long. This chain connects TRBV3-1 to TRBJ1-1; 9 bases match TRBD1. This TCR derives from a female donor with Graves disease. Here the sequenced sample was peripheral blood mononuclear cells (PBMCs), taken when the disease was refractory, from a patient treated with antithyroid drugs. The CDR3 sequence: CASSQEVGQGDPEAFF. In DNA, the CDR3 is TGTGCCAGCAGCCAAGAGGTGGGACAGGGAGATCCTGAAGCTTTCTTT.